This entry lists 11 T cell receptor beta chains sequenced from one sample in a study of T cell changes during pregnancy in multiple sclerosis. Assay: immunoSEQ multiplex PCR; the TCRdb copy retains only in-frame clones and omits some. The table has 60,000 to 75,000 clones, more than 90% seen once. The starting material was peripheral blood, obtained in the second trimester of pregnancy. The receptors originated from a female donor with multiple sclerosis, enrolled in a pregnancy study.

The J gene is TRBJ2-5, the V gene TRBV6-5; 10 bases map to TRBD1. Trimming took 10 bases from V and 5 from J; bases not matched to a gene: 1. The CDR3 is 11 amino acids. Germline assignment: CDR1 MNHEY and CDR2 SVGAGI. In DNA form, the CDR3 reads TGTGCCACGGGACAGGGGGAGACCCAGTACTTC. It codes for CATGQGETQYF.

The chain carries TRBV9 and TRBJ1-6; possibly TRBD1 for D (5 bases). The V gene's germline CDR1 is SGDLS and CDR2 YYNGEE. V lost 4 bases and J 13 bases, leaving 15 bases between the germline ends. The CDR3 consists of 13 residues. The CDR3 spells CASSPGVQTPLHF. The CDR3 nucleotides are TGTGCCAGCAGCCCGGGGGTGCAAACCCCCCTCCACTTT.

This clone was recorded a few times. The V gene is TRBV27, the J gene TRBJ2-7; perhaps TRBD2 as D (6 bases). In germline, CDR1 is MNHEY, CDR2 SMNVEV (reference sequence). Between the trimmed V and J ends, which lost 2 bases and 3 bases, there was a span of 8 bases. This CDR3 has 13 amino acids. The CDR3 loop is CASSLRLGYEQYF. CDR3 nucleotides: TGTGCCAGCAGTTTACGACTAGGCTACGAGCAGTACTTC.

This CDR3 reads CASSGGTLHF. As DNA, the CDR3 is TGTGCCAGCAGCGGAGGGACCCTCCACTTT. The genes are TRBV27 and TRBJ1-6, with no clear D. This CDR3 is 10 amino acids long. The germline gives CDR1 MNHEY, CDR2 SMNVEV (reference sequence). Trimming stripped 6 bases from V and 14 bases from J, with 8 bases between.

The chain couples TRBV6-5 to TRBJ2-5, with D tentatively TRBD1 (6 bases). The V gene lost 7 bases and the J gene lost 2 bases, with 14 bases spanning the gap. The CDR3 contains 14 residues. CDR1 and CDR2 (germline): MNHEY, SVGAGI. The CDR3 DNA is TGTGCCAGCACAAAATGGGGGCCACAAGAGACCCAGTACTTC. Protein: CASTKWGPQETQYF.

The chain combines TRBV25-1 with TRBJ1-2; no clear D gene. CDR1 and CDR2 from the germline V gene are MGHDK and SYGVNS. This CDR3 region has 15 residues. The germline V and J ends were trimmed by 5 bases and 3 bases, with 16 bases remaining between them. The CDR3 DNA reads TGTGCCAGCAGTCCTAAACAGACAAAAGACTATGGCTACACCTTC. This gives the protein CASSPKQTKDYGYTF.

This clone appeared once. This sequence joins TRBV18 and TRBJ2-6; D remains unclear. The germline V and J ends were trimmed by 3 bases and 2 bases, with 8 bases remaining between them. In germline, CDR1 is KGHSH, CDR2 LQKENI. The CDR3 has 15 residues. The CDR3 spells CASSPNLAGANVLTF. The CDR3 DNA reads as TGTGCCAGCTCACCGAACCTAGCTGGGGCCAACGTCCTGACTTTC.

The V and J genes are TRBV28 and TRBJ2-1; 8 nucleotides agree with TRBD2. The V segment lost 3 bases and the J segment 4 bases; nucleotides outside the gene matches: 8. The CDR3 length is 16 residues. Germline CDR1 is MDHEN and CDR2 is SYDVKM. CDR3 region: CASSFPTSGLYNEQFF. CDR3 DNA sequence: TGTGCCAGCAGTTTCCCCACTAGCGGCCTATACAATGAGCAGTTCTTC.

The rearrangement links TRBV27 to TRBJ1-1; D is perhaps TRBD1 (6 bases). This CDR3 spans 14 amino acids. The germline V and J ends were trimmed by 2 bases and 4 bases, with 11 bases remaining between them. Per the germline V gene, CDR1 is MNHEY and CDR2 is SMNVEV (reference sequence). The CDR3 is CASSLAKGGTEAFF. In nucleotides, the CDR3 is TGTGCCAGCAGTTTAGCAAAAGGGGGCACTGAAGCTTTCTTT.

This chain links TRBV2 with TRBJ2-5; 8 bases are shared with TRBD1. Germline CDR1 is SNHLY and CDR2 is FYNNEI. This CDR3 comprises 15 residues. The trim removed 3 bases at V and 5 bases at J, leaving 8 bases unmatched. CDR3 nucleotides: TGTGCCAGCAGTGATCAGGGGGCGCGTGGGGAGACCCAGTACTTC. Its translation: CASSDQGARGETQYF.

V is TRBV7-6 and J is TRBJ2-1; the D is unclear. Trimming left V 1 base short and J 4 bases short, with 14 bases between. The germline V gene has CDR1 SGHVS and CDR2 FNYEAQ. The CDR3 extends over 16 amino acids. The CDR3 sequence is CASSLGFRGVYNEQFF. The DNA for the CDR3 is TGTGCCAGCAGCTTAGGTTTCAGAGGCGTGTACAATGAGCAGTTCTTC.